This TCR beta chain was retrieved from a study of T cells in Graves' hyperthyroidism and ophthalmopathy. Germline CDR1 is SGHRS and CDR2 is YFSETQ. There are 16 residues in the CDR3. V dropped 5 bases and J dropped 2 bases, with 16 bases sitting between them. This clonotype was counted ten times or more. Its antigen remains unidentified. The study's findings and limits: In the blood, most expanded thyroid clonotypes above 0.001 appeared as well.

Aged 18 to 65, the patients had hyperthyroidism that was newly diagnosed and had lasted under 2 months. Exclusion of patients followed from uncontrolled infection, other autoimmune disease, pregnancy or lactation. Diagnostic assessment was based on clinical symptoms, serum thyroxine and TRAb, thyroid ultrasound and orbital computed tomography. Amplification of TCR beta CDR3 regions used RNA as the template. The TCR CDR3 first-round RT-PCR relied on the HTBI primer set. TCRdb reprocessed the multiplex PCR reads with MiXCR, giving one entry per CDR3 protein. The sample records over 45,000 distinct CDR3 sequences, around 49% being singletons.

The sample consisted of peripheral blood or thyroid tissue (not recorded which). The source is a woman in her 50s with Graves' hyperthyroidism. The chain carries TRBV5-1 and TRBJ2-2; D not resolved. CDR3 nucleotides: TGCGCCAGCAGAGGTGGTGTGTCACTAAACACCGGGGAGCTGTTTTTT. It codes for CASRGGVSLNTGELFF.